The source of this T cell receptor beta chain is a study of Ad26.COV2.S vaccination and SARS-CoV-2 variants. Study-level background: Donor allocation was to the COV1001 Ad26.COV2.S trial arm. Recipients of Ad26.COV2.S got it intramuscularly, once or twice 56 days apart.

Specified treatment: about 20 received Ad26.COV2.S at low or high dose, single or two shots; 5 received placebo; per-sample allocation not given. At day 63 after the first vaccine or placebo injection, samples were drawn. A word on this clone: The antigen is undetermined.

Study-wide results and caveats: The authors reported substantial breadth in spike-specific CD8+ and CD4+ T cell responses after vaccination.

The ends were cut back, 9 bases at V and 5 bases at J, with 13 bases in the middle. Per the germline V gene, CDR1 is LNHDA and CDR2 is SQIVND (reference sequence). This CDR3 region has 13 residues. The repertoire was sequenced with immunoSEQ multiplex PCR; TCRdb's copy has only in-frame clones and lacks some. The sample shows about 440,000 clones, approximately 88% of them seen only once. This chain joins TRBV19 and TRBJ2-2, with D perhaps matching TRBD1 (5 bases). The clonotype was recovered from a person aged 18 to 65 who received the Ad26.COV2.S COVID-19 vaccine or a placebo. The source was peripheral blood, collected in a trial of Ad26.COV2.S vaccine versus placebo. CDR3 coding DNA: TGTGCCAGCGTAGGACAAGAAACCGGGGAGCTGTTTTTT. It specifies CASVGQETGELFF.